These T cell receptor beta chains were read from a single sample in a study of sequential checkpoint blockade in melanoma. The method was immunoSEQ multiplex PCR; TCRdb's version includes in-frame clones alone and lacks a portion of them. The repertoire consists of 25,000 to 30,000 clones, with approximately 80% occurring once and the leading ten covering less than 15%. The input for sequencing was CD8+ T cells sorted from blood (inferred from file names), taken from a patient given nivolumab and ipilimumab in sequence. These receptor sequences come from a human donor with melanoma. CDR3s include the opening cysteine and the closing phenylalanine or tryptophan. Each record gives: J gene, CDR3 length, V gene, clone size, D gene, CDR3 DNA, CDR3 protein. D genes are given only for firm matches. A row's size may be missing; if present it is once, few, many or a size class.

>TRBJ1-5|16|TRBV4-1|NA|TRBD1
TGCGCCAGCAGCCAAGGTCGGGGGACAGGAAATCAGCCCCAGCATTTT
CASSQGRGTGNQPQHF
>TRBJ2-3|16|TRBV6-4|medium-sized|TRBD2
TGTGCCAGCAGTTTAACTAGCGGGGGGGCCACAGATACGCAGTATTTT
CASSLTSGGATDTQYF
>TRBJ2-2|17|TRBV7-6|NA|TRBD1
TGTGCCAGCAGCTTAGTTCCCCAGGGGGCGGACACCGGGGAGCTGTTTTTT
CASSLVPQGADTGELFF
>TRBJ1-1|12|TRBV29-1|NA|NA
TGCAGCGTTGATGCGGGGGTTACTGAAGCTTTCTTT
CSVDAGVTEAFF
>TRBJ2-7|16|TRBV7-2|NA|NA
TGTGCCAGCAGCTCTGACAGATACGAGGATTTCTACGAGCAGTACTTC
CASSSDRYEDFYEQYF
>TRBJ2-3|15|TRBV11-2|NA|NA
TGTGCCAGCAGCTTGGGGGCCCTGCGCACAGATACGCAGTATTTT
CASSLGALRTDTQYF
>TRBJ2-7|15|TRBV27|NA|TRBD2
TGTGCCAGCAGTTTATCGACTAGCGTCAGATACGAGCAGTACTTC
CASSLSTSVRYEQYF
>TRBJ2-5|10|TRBV29-1|NA|NA
TGCAGCGTTATATGGCAGACCCAGTACTTC
CSVIWQTQYF
>TRBJ2-7|12|TRBV19|NA|TRBD2
TGTGCCAGTAGAGCGGGGGGGCAGGAGCAGTACTTC
CASRAGGQEQYF
>TRBJ2-7|15|TRBV9|NA|TRBD1
TGTGCCAGCAGCAGCCACAGGGGGCCTTCCTACGAGCAGTACTTC
CASSSHRGPSYEQYF
>TRBJ1-1|17|TRBV9|once|NA
TGTGCCAGCAGCGTAGATAGTATACCCACGGTGAACACTGAAGCTTTCTTT
CASSVDSIPTVNTEAFF